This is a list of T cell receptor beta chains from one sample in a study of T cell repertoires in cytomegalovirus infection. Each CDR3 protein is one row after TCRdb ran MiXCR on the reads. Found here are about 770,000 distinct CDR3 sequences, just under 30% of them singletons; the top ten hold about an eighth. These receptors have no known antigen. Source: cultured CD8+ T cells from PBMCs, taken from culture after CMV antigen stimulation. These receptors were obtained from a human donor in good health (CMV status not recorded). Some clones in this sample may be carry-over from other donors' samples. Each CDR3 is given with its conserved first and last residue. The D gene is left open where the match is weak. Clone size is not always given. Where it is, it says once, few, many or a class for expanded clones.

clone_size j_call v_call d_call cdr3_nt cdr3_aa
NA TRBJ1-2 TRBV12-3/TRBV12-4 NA TGTGCCAGCAGGGCAGGGATCCATGGCTACACCTTC CASRAGIHGYTF
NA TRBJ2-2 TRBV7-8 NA TGTGCCAGCAGCGCAAGGAGGGATAACACCGGGGAGCTGTTTTTT CASSARRDNTGELFF
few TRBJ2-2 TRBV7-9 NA TGTGCCAGCAGCTCAGTGGGGCGGGGACCGAACACCGGGGAGCTGTTTTTT CASSSVGRGPNTGELFF
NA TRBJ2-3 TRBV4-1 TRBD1 TGCGCCAGCAGCCAAGATTTCAGGGGGCGAGGAGATACGCAGTATTTT CASSQDFRGRGDTQYF
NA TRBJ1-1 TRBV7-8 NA TGTGCCAGCAGCTTAGTCGTCGGTATGAACACTGAAGCTTTCTTT CASSLVVGMNTEAFF
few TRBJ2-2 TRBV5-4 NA TGTGCCAGCAGCTCCCCCTGGGAGGGGGGGCGCCCCGGGGAGCTGTTTTTT CASSSPWEGGRPGELFF
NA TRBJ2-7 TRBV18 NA TGTGCCAGCTCACCAACTACAGGGTATGTCTATAACGAGCAGTACTTC CASSPTTGYVYNEQYF
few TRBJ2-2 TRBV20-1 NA TGCAGTGCTTCGGACAGAGGATCCACCGGGGAGCTGTTTTTT CSASDRGSTGELFF
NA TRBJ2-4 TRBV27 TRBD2 TGTGCCAGCAGTCAAGGGACTATAGCCAAAAACATTCAGTACTTC CASSQGTIAKNIQYF
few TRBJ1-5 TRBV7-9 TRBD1 TGTGCCAGCAGCGGGACAGGGACGGGGCAGCCCCAGCATTTT CASSGTGTGQPQHF
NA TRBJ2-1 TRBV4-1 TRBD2 TGCGCCAGCAGCCCCCTGACTAGCGGGGGCGAGCAGTTCTTC CASSPLTSGGEQFF
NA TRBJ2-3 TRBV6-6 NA TGTGCCAGCAGTTACCTTCAACGGGGGCGCACAGATACGCAGTATTTT CASSYLQRGRTDTQYF
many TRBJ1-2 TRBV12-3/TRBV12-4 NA TGTGCCAGCAGTTTATCATGGCGGCACTATGGCTACACCTTC CASSLSWRHYGYTF
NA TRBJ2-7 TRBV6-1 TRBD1 TGTGCCAGCACGGGACAGGGCTACGAGCAGTACTTC CASTGQGYEQYF
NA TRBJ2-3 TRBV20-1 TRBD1 TGCAGTGCTAGGTTTTTCCCCGGGACAGCACGATTTTTGGGAGATACGCAGTATTTT CSARFFPGTARFLGDTQYF
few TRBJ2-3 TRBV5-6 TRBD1 TGTGCCAGCAGCTTGCTTATTGGGACAGGTCATACTTTAGCGACAGATACGCAGTATTTT CASSLLIGTGHTLATDTQYF
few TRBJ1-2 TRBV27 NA TGTGCCAGCAGTGGGACTTCTGGCTACACCTTC CASSGTSGYTF
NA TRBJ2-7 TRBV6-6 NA TGTGCCAGCAGTTACGGCCTAGGCTACGAGCAGTACTTC CASSYGLGYEQYF
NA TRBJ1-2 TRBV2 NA TGTGCCAGCAGAGGGACACCTAACTATGGCTACACCTTC CASRGTPNYGYTF
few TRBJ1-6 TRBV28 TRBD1 TGTGCCAGCTCAAAAAACAGGGGATATTCACCCCTCCACTTT CASSKNRGYSPLHF
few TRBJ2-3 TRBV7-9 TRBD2 TGTGCCAGCAGTCTTCATACTAGCGGACCTAGCACAGATACGCAGTATTTT CASSLHTSGPSTDTQYF
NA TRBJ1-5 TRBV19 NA TGTGCCAGTGACTTACGGGACCTCAGCAATCAGCCCCAGCATTTT CASDLRDLSNQPQHF
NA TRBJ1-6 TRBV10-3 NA TGTGCCATCAAACACAGCTCCTATAATTCACCCCTCCACTTT CAIKHSSYNSPLHF
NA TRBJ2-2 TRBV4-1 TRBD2 TGCGCCAGCAGCCAAGATGGAGCGGGGGGATTGACCGGGGAGCTGTTTTTT CASSQDGAGGLTGELFF
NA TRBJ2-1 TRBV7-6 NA TGTGCCAGCAGCTTAGCGGGGGGTTGGGAGCAGTTCTTC CASSLAGGWEQFF
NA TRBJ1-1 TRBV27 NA TGTGCCAGCAGTTTATCGTCCTCTATGAACACTGAAGCTTTCTTT CASSLSSSMNTEAFF
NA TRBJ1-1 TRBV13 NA TGTGCCAGCAGCCAAGGGGTCTGGGGCACTGAAGCTTTCTTT CASSQGVWGTEAFF
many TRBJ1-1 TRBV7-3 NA TGTGCCAGCAGCTTATCTGGGGGTGAAGCTTTCTTT CASSLSGGEAFF
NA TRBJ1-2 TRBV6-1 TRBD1 TGTGCCAGCACCCCCGGGACAGGTGCCTACTATGGCTACACCTTC CASTPGTGAYYGYTF
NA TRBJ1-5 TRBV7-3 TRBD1 TGTGCCAGCAGCTTAGTTGGGACAGGGGTACAGCCCCAGCATTTT CASSLVGTGVQPQHF
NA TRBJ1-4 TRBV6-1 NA TGTGCCAGCAGGCCGGGGCGGTTGGATGAAAAACTGTTTTTT CASRPGRLDEKLFF
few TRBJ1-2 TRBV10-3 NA TGTGCCATCCTTACAGGGACGGAGGGTGGCTACACCTTC CAILTGTEGGYTF
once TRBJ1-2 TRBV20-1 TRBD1 TGCAGTGCGCCCGGACAGGGAACGGGCTACACCTTC CSAPGQGTGYTF
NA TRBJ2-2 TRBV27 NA TGTGCCAGCCGACAGACCGCGAACACCGGGGAGCTGTTTTTT CASRQTANTGELFF
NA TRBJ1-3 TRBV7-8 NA TGTGCCAGCAGCTTAGCCTGGGGGCCGGGAAACACCATATATTTT CASSLAWGPGNTIYF
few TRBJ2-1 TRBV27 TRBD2 TGTGCCAGCAGTTTAGGACTAGCGGGGTCACGGGAGCAGTTCTTC CASSLGLAGSREQFF
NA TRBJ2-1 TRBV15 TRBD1 TGTGCCACCAGCATACCTAGGGACAGCACAGGGGACAATGAGCAGTTCTTC CATSIPRDSTGDNEQFF
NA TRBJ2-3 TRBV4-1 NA TGCGCCAGCAGCCAAGCCTTCCCCACTCTCACAGATACGCAGTATTTT CASSQAFPTLTDTQYF
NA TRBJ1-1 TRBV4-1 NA TGCGCCAGCAGTCATACAGGGTGGGACACTGAAGCTTTCTTT CASSHTGWDTEAFF
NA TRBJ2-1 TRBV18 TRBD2 TGTGCCAGCTCACCAATAGCGGGGCAATACAATGAGCAGTTCTTC CASSPIAGQYNEQFF
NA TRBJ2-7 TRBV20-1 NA TGCAGTGCTAGTAAAGGGGGTTCCTACGAGCAGTACTTC CSASKGGSYEQYF
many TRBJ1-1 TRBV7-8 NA TGTGCCAGCAGCTTAGAGTCAGTCCTAAGGAACACTGAAGCTTTCTTT CASSLESVLRNTEAFF
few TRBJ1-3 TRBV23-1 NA TGCGCCAGCAGTCAATCGTGGGGCACTGGAAACACCATATATTTT CASSQSWGTGNTIYF
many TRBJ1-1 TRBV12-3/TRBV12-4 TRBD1 TGTGCCAGCAGTTCCGGGACAGGGAGGACTGAAGCTTTCTTT CASSSGTGRTEAFF
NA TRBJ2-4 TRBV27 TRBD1 TGTGCCAGCAGTACAGGGGGCTTAAACATTCAGTACTTC CASSTGGLNIQYF
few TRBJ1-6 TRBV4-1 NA TGCGCCAGCAGCCAAAATATTGGGTATAATTCACCCCTCCACTTT CASSQNIGYNSPLHF
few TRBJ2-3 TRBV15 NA TGTGCCACCAGCGGCCTGTACTCCGTTGGGGAAGGCCTCACAGATACGCAGTATTTT CATSGLYSVGEGLTDTQYF
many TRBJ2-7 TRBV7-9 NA TGTGCCAGCAGCCCCTCAGGGAGGGGGCTCTTCTACGAGCAGTACTTC CASSPSGRGLFYEQYF
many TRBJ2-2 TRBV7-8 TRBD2 TGTGCCAGCAGCAAAAGACTAGCGGGGGGGCCTGGCACCGGGGAGCTGTTTTTT CASSKRLAGGPGTGELFF
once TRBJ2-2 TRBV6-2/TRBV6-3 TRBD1 TGTGCCGGAACCGGGACAGGGGACACCGGGGAGCTGTTTTTT CAGTGTGDTGELFF
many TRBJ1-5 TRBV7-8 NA TGTGCCAGCCCTAGTTCGGGACGGAGCAATCAGCCCCAGCATTTT CASPSSGRSNQPQHF
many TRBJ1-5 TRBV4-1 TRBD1 TGCGCCAGCAGCCCAGGACAGGGGAGCAATCAGCCCCAGCATTTT CASSPGQGSNQPQHF